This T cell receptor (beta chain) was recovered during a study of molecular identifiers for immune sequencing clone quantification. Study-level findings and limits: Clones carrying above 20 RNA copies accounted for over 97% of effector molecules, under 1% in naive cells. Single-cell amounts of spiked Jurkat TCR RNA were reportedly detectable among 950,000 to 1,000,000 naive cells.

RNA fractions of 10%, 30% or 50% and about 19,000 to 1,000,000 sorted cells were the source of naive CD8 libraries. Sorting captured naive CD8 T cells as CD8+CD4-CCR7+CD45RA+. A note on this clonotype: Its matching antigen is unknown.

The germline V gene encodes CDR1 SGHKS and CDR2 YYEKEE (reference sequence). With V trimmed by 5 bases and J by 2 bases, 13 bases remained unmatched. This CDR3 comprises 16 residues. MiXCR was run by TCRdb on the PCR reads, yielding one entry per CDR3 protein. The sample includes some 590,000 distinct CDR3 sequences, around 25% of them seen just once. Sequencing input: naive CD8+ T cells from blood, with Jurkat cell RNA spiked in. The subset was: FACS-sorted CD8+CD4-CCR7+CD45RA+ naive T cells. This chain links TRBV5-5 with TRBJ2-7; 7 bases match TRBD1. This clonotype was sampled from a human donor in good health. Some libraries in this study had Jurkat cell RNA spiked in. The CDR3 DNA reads TGTGCCAGCAGGCAAAGGTACTCCGGGACAGCCTACGAGCAGTACTTC. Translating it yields CASRQRYSGTAYEQYF.